A single sample is the source of the 18 T cell receptor beta chains below, sequenced in a study of blood T cells in healthy people across ages. The authors ran a second PCR of about 6 to 11 cycles using a sample-barcoded 5' primer and a J-beta primer mix. One entry per CDR3 protein, called by TCRdb with MiXCR from the 5' RACE reads. The repertoire includes 1,100,000 or so distinct CDR3 sequences, under 55% of them detected once, and 18% sits in the top ten. Material: blood. The receptors derive from a woman between 55 and 75 years old in good health.

This chain joins TRBV7-9 and TRBJ1-4; the D is unclear. Trimming shortened V by 5 bases and J by 4 bases, and 17 bases separated the two germline ends. Germline V CDR1 and CDR2: SEHNR, FQNEAQ (reference sequence). This CDR3 comprises 16 residues. The CDR3 DNA follows: TGTGCCAGCAGCGTGATACTCGGGCAAATTAATGAAAAACTGTTTTTT. This gives the protein CASSVILGQINEKLFF.

This clonotype was recorded a few times. The genes are TRBV30 and TRBJ2-5; D assignment may be TRBD1 or TRBD2 (5 bases each). Germline V CDR1 and CDR2: GTSNPN, SVGIG (reference sequence). The CDR3 has 13 amino acids. Trimming pared 1 base from V and 11 bases from J, leaving 17 bases between. The DNA for the CDR3 is TGTGCCTGGAGTGCCCCCGTTGGGGGTGAGCAGTACTTC. Translating gives CAWSAPVGGEQYF.

The genes are TRBV7-9 and TRBJ1-1; D not certain. Germline V gene sequence: CDR1 SEHNR, CDR2 FQNEAQ (reference sequence). The CDR3 has 14 residues. The V end lost 3 bases, the J end lost 1 base, and 9 bases lay between the germline ends. The DNA of the CDR3 is TGTGCCAGCAGCTTCACACAGTCGAACACTGAAGCTTTCTTT. Translated, it gives CASSFTQSNTEAFF.

Written as DNA, the CDR3 is TGCGCCAGCAGTGGGACTAGCGGGAGTGACTACGAGCAGTACTTC. Translating it yields CASSGTSGSDYEQYF. The chain has TRBV10-2 and TRBJ2-5; the match to TRBD2 covers 13 bases. The closer fit of TRBJ2-7 to the DNA end suggests the J call may be wrong. The CDR3 contains 15 residues. Germline V gene sequence: CDR1 WSHSY, CDR2 SAAADI.

The CDR3 nucleotides are TGTGCCAGCATGCGAGGAAGCACAGATACGCAGTATTTT. This gives the protein CASMRGSTDTQYF. The V call is TRBV7-2, the J call TRBJ2-3; D is unclear. Trimming took off 7 bases at V and 0 bases at J, with 8 bases between the two ends. There are 13 residues in the CDR3. Germline V gene lookup returns CDR1 SGHTA and CDR2 FQGNSA.

The J gene is TRBJ2-5, the V gene TRBV28; 9 nucleotides align to TRBD1. The J segment lost 4 bases and the V segment lost 5 bases, leaving 8 bases of the junction unmatched. In germline, CDR1 is MDHEN, CDR2 SYDVKM. CDR3 length: 15 amino acids. In DNA, the CDR3 is TGTGCCAGCAGTAGGAGGAACAGGGGGCCAGAGACCCAGTACTTC. It encodes CASSRRNRGPETQYF. Full variable domain (missing parts from reference TRBV28 and TRBJ2-5): DVKVTQSSRYLVKRTGEKVFLECVQDMDHENMFWYRQDPGLGLRLIYFSYDVKMKEKGDIPEGYSVSREKKERFSLILESASTNQTSMYLCASSRRNRGPETQYFGPGTRLLVL.

The chain combines TRBV4-1 with TRBJ2-7; 11 positions match TRBD2. Trimming at V came to 3 bases and at J to 1 base, leaving 8 bases not matched to a gene. In germline, CDR1 is MGHRA, CDR2 YSYEKL. The CDR3 runs 17 residues. The CDR3 DNA is TGCGCCAGCAGCCATAGAATAGCGGGAGGGAGATCCTACGAGCAGTACTTC. Residues: CASSHRIAGGRSYEQYF.

This clonotype showed up many times. The junction does not match germline at one end; this may be a read error. This sequence joins TRBV2 and TRBJ1-4; D remains unclear. The CDR3 length is 14 residues. CDR1 and CDR2 (germline): SNHLY, FYNNEI. The chain's CDR3 is CASSRTATNEKLFF. In nucleotides, the CDR3 is TGCGCCAGCAGTCGGACTGCAACTAATGAAAAACTGTTTTTT.

This clonotype was seen only a few times. This chain connects TRBV12-3 or TRBV12-4 to TRBJ2-7, with D perhaps being TRBD1 or TRBD2 (5 bases each). V was cut by 4 bases and J by 3 bases, with 16 bases left in between. The CDR3 totals 15 residues. The chain's CDR3 is CASSSHGAALYEQYF. The CDR3 nucleotides are TGTGCCAGCAGTTCCCACGGGGCAGCTCTCTACGAGCAGTACTTC.

This clonotype was detected a few times. This rearrangement joins TRBV29-1 to TRBJ2-3; 7 bases align to TRBD1. Germline V CDR1 and CDR2: SQVTM, ANQGSEA. The CDR3 runs to 13 residues. Trimming removed 6 bases from V and 5 bases from J; junction bases left unmatched: 8. The DNA for the CDR3 is TGCAGCGTATCGACAGGGAGTAAAGATACGCAGTATTTT. It specifies CSVSTGSKDTQYF.

The J gene is TRBJ2-1, the V gene TRBV29-1; 10 bases match TRBD2. This CDR3 comprises 15 residues. The J segment lost 9 bases and the V segment lost 5 bases, leaving 13 bases of the junction unmatched. Looked up from germline, CDR1 is SQVTM and CDR2 is ANQGSEA. DNA of the CDR3: TGCAGCGTTCTACTACCGACTAGCGGGTCCTTTGAGCAGTTCTTC. Amino acid sequence: CSVLLPTSGSFEQFF.

Of note for this clonotype: A clone one base away is much larger, so this may be a read error. CDR3 sequence reads: CASSFRGGCYEQYF. CDR3 bases: TGTGCCAGCAGTTTTCGAGGAGGCTGCTACGAGCAGTACTTC. The genes are TRBV12-3 or TRBV12-4 and TRBJ2-7, with a weak D call TRBD2 (5 bases). Trimming removed 3 bases at V and 3 bases at J, with 12 bases between. CDR3 length equals 14 residues.

This clonotype occurred a few times. This rearrangement joins TRBV6-4 to TRBJ2-1; 9 bases agree with TRBD2. V trimming: 2 bases; J trimming: 3 bases; junction bases outside the gene matches: 17. The CDR3 is made up of 20 amino acids. Germline V gives CDR1 MRHNA, CDR2 SNTAGT. The CDR3 bases are TGTGCCAGCAGTGACCAGCCCGTTAGCGGGAGAGGGTGGATCTACAATGAGCAGTTCTTC. Encoded protein: CASSDQPVSGRGWIYNEQFF.

V usage is TRBV20-1 and J usage is TRBJ1-5; weak D call: TRBD1 (6 bases). The germline V gene encodes CDR1 DFQATT and CDR2 SNEGSKA (reference sequence). CDR3 length equals 16 residues. Trimming removed 5 bases from V and 7 bases from J, with 24 bases in between. DNA of the CDR3: TGCAGTGCTTTAGTACCGAAGGGGGGGGGTATCCAGCCCCAGCATTTT. Translating it yields CSALVPKGGGIQPQHF.

The chain is built from TRBV5-1 and TRBJ2-5; the D gene could be TRBD1 or TRBD2 (6 bases each). The CDR3 loop spans 15 amino acids. V was clipped by 6 bases and J by 1 base, with 16 bases between them. Germline V lookup: CDR1 SGHRS, CDR2 YFSETQ. CDR3 sequence reads: CASKQGGYLQETQYF. CDR3 DNA: TGCGCCAGCAAACAGGGAGGATACCTCCAAGAGACCCAGTACTTC.

This clonotype was detected only a few times. The CDR3 bases are TGCAGCGTTCTGCGACTAGCGGGAATCTCCTACGAGCAGTACTTC. Its protein product is CSVLRLAGISYEQYF. The rearrangement links TRBV29-1 to TRBJ2-7; the match to TRBD2 covers 11 bases. The V gene's germline CDR1 is SQVTM and CDR2 ANQGSEA. Trimming removed 5 bases from V and 0 bases from J; junction bases left unmatched: 6. The CDR3 spans 15 residues.

The CDR3 DNA sequence: TGTGCCAGACCGACGGGTTTTAACGGGGCCAACGTCCTGACTTTC. This codes for CARPTGFNGANVLTF. The chain is built from TRBV6-5 and TRBJ2-6; no clear D. Germline CDR1 is MNHEY and CDR2 is SVGAGI. The CDR3 spans 15 residues. The V end was cut by 9 bases, the J end by 4 bases, with 16 bases between.

This sequence joins TRBV19 and TRBJ2-2; 8 positions agree with TRBD1. The CDR3 is 14 amino acids. With V trimmed by 9 bases and J by 2 bases, 5 bases remained unmatched. From germline, CDR1 is LNHDA and CDR2 SQIVND (reference sequence). The CDR3 reads CASLDRGNTGELFF. The CDR3 region has the DNA TGTGCCAGCTTAGACAGGGGAAACACCGGGGAGCTGTTTTTT.